The present entry profiles one T cell receptor beta chain with its context. Germline V gene lookup returns CDR1 MNHEY and CDR2 SVGAGI. Trimming took 6 bases from V and 7 from J; bases not matched to a gene: 11. CDR3 length equals 14 residues. Using immunoSEQ multiplex PCR, the repertoire was profiled, and TCRdb retains in-frame clones only, with some absent. The sample shows approximately 73,000 clones, approximately 86% of them seen only once. The sample is drawn from a study of blood T cell repertoires in COVID-19. For the study at large: Material from acute and convalescent COVID-19 was sourced from the United States, Italy and Spain.

This TCR derives from an older woman with acute or convalescent COVID-19. The gene calls are TRBV6-5 and TRBJ1-1; 7 nucleotides align to TRBD1. The sequencing sample was made of peripheral blood. The CDR3 coding sequence is TGTGCCAGCAGGGGGACAGCAGGGGGGCATGAAGCTTTCTTT. This translates into CASRGTAGGHEAFF.